The sequence of this T cell receptor (beta chain) was determined in a study of CD8 T cells in ankylosing spondylitis. V was trimmed by 4 bases and J by 3 bases, leaving 2 bases between them. In germline, CDR1 is ENHRY, CDR2 SYGVKD. This CDR3 is built from 11 residues. Study outcomes and limitations: Some of these motif variants have turned up before, in reports on reactive arthritis synovial fluid and blood. Ankylosing spondylitis blood appeared to carry a characteristic TCR beta motif of 7 or 8 highly homologous variants.

Preparation of TCR beta libraries was done by quantitative 5'-RACE with molecular barcodes. TCRdb reprocessed the 5' RACE reads via MiXCR and lists one record per CDR3 protein. This sample has roughly 230,000 distinct CDR3 sequences; more than 15% occur once, and the top ten carry less than 35%. This clonotype was counted a few times. Its antigen is currently unknown. The V call is TRBV10-3, the J call TRBJ2-3; D is unresolved. The sequence was collected from a male donor with ankylosing spondylitis or in good health (not recorded which). Input material: blood, either unsorted or a sorted T cell fraction (not recorded which). The CDR3 reads CAISGTDTQYF. CDR3 nucleotide sequence: TGTGCCATCAGTGGAACAGATACGCAGTATTTT.